These 17 T cell receptor beta chains came from one sample sequenced in a study of hypomethylating agent response in myelodysplastic syndrome. Method: immunoSEQ multiplex PCR; TCRdb's copy keeps in-frame clones and lacks some. This table holds approximately 4,700 clones, over 75% found once. Material: bone marrow, obtained before or after starting hypomethylating agent treatment for myelodysplastic syndrome (not recorded which). Receptor source: a human donor with myelodysplastic syndrome.

Points on this clone: The junction departs from the called germline gene at one end, perhaps through a read error. The chain carries TRBV7-7 and TRBJ2-3; 9 positions match TRBD1. Looked up from germline, CDR1 is SSHAT and CDR2 is FNYEAQ (reference sequence). The CDR3 has 14 amino acids. The CDR3: CASSFTGGTDTQYF. In DNA, the CDR3 is TGTGCTAGCAGCTTTACAGGGGGCACCGATACGCAGTATTTT.

This clone came up once. This chain uses TRBV11-2 with TRBJ1-1; D unclear. There are 12 residues in the CDR3. V lost 4 bases and J lost 4, with 7 bases in between. Germline CDR1 and CDR2: SGHAT and FQNNGV. The CDR3 is CASSSPATEAFF. CDR3 coding DNA: TGTGCCAGCAGCTCACCGGCCACTGAAGCTTTCTTT.

The rearrangement joins TRBV6-5 to TRBJ1-2; perhaps TRBD1 as D (6 bases). V was clipped by 9 bases and J by 5 bases, with 13 bases between them. The CDR3 is made up of 12 amino acids. In germline, CDR1 is MNHEY, CDR2 SVGAGI. The CDR3 DNA sequence: TGTGCCAGTAGGACAGATGATTATGGCTACACCTTC. This translates into CASRTDDYGYTF.

The rearrangement joins TRBV7-3 to TRBJ2-1; tentative D call: TRBD1 (6 bases). Germline V CDR1 and CDR2: SGHTA, FQGTGA. This CDR3 spans 11 amino acids. V lost 5 bases to trimming and J lost 15 bases, with 14 bases between them. The CDR3 protein is CASSLGATWFF. In DNA form, the CDR3 reads TGTGCCAGCAGCCTGGGGGCTACGTGGTTCTTC.

This clone appeared once. The rearrangement uses TRBV2 and TRBJ2-5; no clear D gene. The closer fit of TRBJ2-7 to the DNA end suggests the J call may be wrong. The CDR3 consists of 12 residues. The germline CDR1 and CDR2 sequences are SNHLY and FYNNEI. As DNA, the CDR3 is TGTGCCAGCAGTCAGACTGGCTACGAGCAGTACTTC. It is translated as CASSQTGYEQYF.

J is TRBJ1-5 and V is TRBV30, with 7 bases identical to TRBD1. CDR3 size: 14 residues. V lost 5 bases, J lost 2 bases, and 6 bases stayed unmatched. Germline V gives CDR1 GTSNPN, CDR2 SVGIG (reference sequence). The CDR3 sequence is CAWAYRGGNQPQHF. The CDR3 region has the DNA TGTGCCTGGGCTTACAGGGGTGGCAATCAGCCCCAGCATTTT.

The rearrangement links TRBV12-5 to TRBJ2-5, with 10 nucleotides matching TRBD1. CDR1 is LGHNT, CDR2 FRNRAP, per germline. V lost 7 bases to trimming and J lost 2 bases; unmatched junction nucleotides: 4. There are 14 residues in the CDR3. DNA for the CDR3: TGTGCTAGTGCTCGGGACAGGGGACAAGAGACCCAGTACTTC. It codes for CASARDRGQETQYF.

CDR3 bases: TGTGCCAGCAGCCAAGTGAGGGTTGATGGCTACACCTTC. Protein: CASSQVRVDGYTF. This sequence joins TRBV14 and TRBJ1-2, with unresolved D. From germline, CDR1 is SGHDN and CDR2 FVKESK. Trimming took 1 base from V and 6 from J, leaving 9 bases between them. The CDR3 extends over 13 amino acids.

To note about this clone: One end of the junction fails to match germline, which may point to a read error. The V call is TRBV5-1, the J call TRBJ2-3; perhaps TRBD1 as D (5 bases). Germline V gives CDR1 SGHRS, CDR2 YFSETQ. The CDR3 is 14 residues long. CDR3 amino acids: CATSDSSYTDTQYF. The CDR3 nucleotides read TGCGCCACCAGCGACAGCTCCTACACAGATACGCAGTATTTT.

The CDR3 protein is CATTTGLATGELFF. The CDR3 coding sequence is TGTGCCACCACCACCGGACTAGCGACCGGGGAGCTGTTTTTT. The rearrangement joins TRBV15 to TRBJ2-2; TRBD2 aligns across 9 bases. Trimming took 7 bases from V and 5 from J; bases not matched to a gene: 5. The CDR3 covers 14 residues. Germline lookup yields CDR1 LNHNV and CDR2 YYDKDF (reference sequence).

The chain joins TRBV6-5 to TRBJ1-1, with TRBD1 matching 7 bases. Trimming at V came to 5 bases and at J to 4 bases, leaving 4 bases not matched to a gene. Germline CDR1 reads MNHEY; CDR2 reads SVGAGI. The CDR3 runs to 13 residues. Here the CDR3 DNA reads TGTGCCAGCAGTACTCCAGGGGGCACTGAAGCTTTCTTT. Its protein is CASSTPGGTEAFF.

The chain is built from TRBV6-5 and TRBJ1-1; no reliable D call. V dropped 4 bases and J dropped 4 bases, with 10 bases sitting between them. The CDR3 consists of 13 residues. CDR1 is MNHEY and CDR2 is SVGAGI in the germline V gene. CDR3 region: CASSSTLSTEAFF. The CDR3 DNA sequence: TGTGCCAGCAGTTCGACTTTGAGCACTGAAGCTTTCTTT.

The J gene is TRBJ2-1, the V gene TRBV6-4; possible D gene TRBD2, 6 bases. The CDR3 is made up of 15 amino acids. V was trimmed by 5 bases and J by 6 bases, leaving 17 bases between them. From germline, CDR1 is MRHNA and CDR2 SNTAGT. The CDR3 region has the DNA TGTGCCAGCAGTCCGGCTTGGGGGGAGCGCAATGAGCAGTTCTTC. Protein: CASSPAWGERNEQFF.

The gene calls are TRBV30 and TRBJ2-7, with 7 positions matching TRBD1. V gave up 6 bases and J gave up 3 bases; unmatched junction bases: 11. CDR3 length: 14 residues. Germline-derived CDR1 and CDR2 are GTSNPN and SVGIG (reference sequence). The CDR3 region is CACLKTGILYEQYV. The DNA of the CDR3 is TGTGCCTGCCTCAAGACAGGGATCCTCTACGAGCAGTACGTC.

The V call is TRBV2, the J call TRBJ2-7; TRBD2 is a possible D gene (5 bases). The CDR3 is 14 residues long. Germline V gives CDR1 SNHLY, CDR2 FYNNEI. Trimming cost V 1 base and J 2 bases, with 9 bases left between them. The CDR3 nucleotides are TGTGCCAGCAGTGAAGGGCCCGGGGCCTACGAGCAGTACGTC. It codes for CASSEGPGAYEQYV.

The chain links TRBV5-1 to TRBJ2-7; 7 nucleotides align to TRBD1. The CDR3 runs 14 residues. Trimming at V came to 2 bases and at J to 4 bases, leaving 6 bases not matched to a gene. Germline V gene lookup returns CDR1 SGHRS and CDR2 YFSETQ. CDR3 DNA sequence: TGCGCCAGCAGCTTAACCGGGACAGCATACGAGCAGTACTTC. Its protein is CASSLTGTAYEQYF. Full variable domain (outside the CDR3, taken from reference TRBV5-1 and TRBJ2-7): KAGVTQTPRYLIKTRGQQVTLSCSPISGHRSVSWYQQTPGQGLQFLFEYFSETQRNKGNFPGRFSGRQFSNSRSEMNVSTLELGDSALYLCASSLTGTAYEQYFGPGTRLTVT.

The chain has TRBV9 and TRBJ2-3; 9 nucleotides match TRBD2. Germline CDR1 is SGDLS and CDR2 is YYNGEE. CDR3 length equals 14 residues. Trimming cost V 7 bases and J 1 base; bases outside gene matches: 4. CDR3 region: CASAGGPGTDTQYF. In DNA, the CDR3 is TGTGCCAGCGCGGGGGGGCCGGGCACAGATACGCAGTATTTT.